This T cell receptor beta chain was observed in a study of cytomegalovirus exposure and HLA in healthy donors. With respect to this clone: Its antigen is unidentified.

Trimming took 5 bases from V and 0 from J, leaving 13 bases between them. The CDR3 has 15 amino acids. The germline CDR1 and CDR2 sequences are KGHSH and LQKENI. Amplification used 60 Vbeta primers and 13 Jbeta primers. Some clones are missing from TCRdb's copy, which holds only in-frame ones; the method was immunoSEQ multiplex PCR. This repertoire includes about 110,000 clones. Findings and caveats of the study: A list of roughly 180 TCR beta chains associated with cytomegalovirus was given.

The origin of this receptor is a man aged 18 to 29 in good health and CMV-seronegative. The genes are TRBV18 and TRBJ1-1; the D gene is possibly TRBD1 (5 bases). Sequencing was done on a sample of PBMCs. CDR3 sequence: CASSTGGRLNTEAFF. CDR3 DNA sequence: TGTGCCAGCTCAACCGGGGGACGGTTGAACACTGAAGCTTTCTTT.